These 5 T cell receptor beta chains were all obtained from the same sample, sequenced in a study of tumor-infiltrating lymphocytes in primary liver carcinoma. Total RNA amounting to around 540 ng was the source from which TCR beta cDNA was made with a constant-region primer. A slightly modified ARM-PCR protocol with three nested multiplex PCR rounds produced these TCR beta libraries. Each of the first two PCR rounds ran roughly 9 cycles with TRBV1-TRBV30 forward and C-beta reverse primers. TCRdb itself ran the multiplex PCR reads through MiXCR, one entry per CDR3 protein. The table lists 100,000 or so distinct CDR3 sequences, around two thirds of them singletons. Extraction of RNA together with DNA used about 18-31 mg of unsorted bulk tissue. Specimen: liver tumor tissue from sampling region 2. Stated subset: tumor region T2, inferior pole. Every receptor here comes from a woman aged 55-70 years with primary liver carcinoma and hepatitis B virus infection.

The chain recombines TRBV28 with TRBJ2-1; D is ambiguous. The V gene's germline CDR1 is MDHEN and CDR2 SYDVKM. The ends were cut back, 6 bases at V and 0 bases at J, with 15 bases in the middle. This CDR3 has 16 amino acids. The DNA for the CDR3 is TGTGCCAGCAGCCCTCACCTCAGGAGCTCCTACAATGAGCAGTTCTTC. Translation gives CASSPHLRSSYNEQFF.

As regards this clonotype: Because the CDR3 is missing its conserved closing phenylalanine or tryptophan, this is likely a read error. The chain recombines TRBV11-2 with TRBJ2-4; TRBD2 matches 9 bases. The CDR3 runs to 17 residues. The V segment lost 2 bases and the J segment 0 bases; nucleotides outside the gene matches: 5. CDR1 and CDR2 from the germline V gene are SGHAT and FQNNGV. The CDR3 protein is CASSLSSGDLAKNIQYS. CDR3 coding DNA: TGTGCCAGCAGCTTATCTAGCGGGGACTTAGCCAAAAACATTCAGTACTCC.

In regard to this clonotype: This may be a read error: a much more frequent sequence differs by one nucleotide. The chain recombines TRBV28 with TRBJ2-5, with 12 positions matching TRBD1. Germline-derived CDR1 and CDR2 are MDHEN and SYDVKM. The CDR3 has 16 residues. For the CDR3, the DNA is TGTGCCAGCAGAACTCCGGGACAGGGGGCGAGGGAGACCCAGTGCTTC. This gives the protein CASRTPGQGARETQCF.

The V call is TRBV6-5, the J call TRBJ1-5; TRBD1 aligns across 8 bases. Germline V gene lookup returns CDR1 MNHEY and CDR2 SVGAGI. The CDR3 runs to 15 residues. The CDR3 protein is CVNSQRQGSRQPQHF. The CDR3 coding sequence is TGTGTCAACAGCCAAAGACAGGGGAGTCGTCAGCCCCAGCATTTT.

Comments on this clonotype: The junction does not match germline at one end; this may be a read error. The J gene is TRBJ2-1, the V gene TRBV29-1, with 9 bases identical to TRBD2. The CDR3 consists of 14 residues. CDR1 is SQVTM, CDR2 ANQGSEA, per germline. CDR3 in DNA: TGCAGCGTTCTAGGCGGGAGGGTCGTAGATGAACAGTTCTTC. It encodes CSVLGGRVVDEQFF.